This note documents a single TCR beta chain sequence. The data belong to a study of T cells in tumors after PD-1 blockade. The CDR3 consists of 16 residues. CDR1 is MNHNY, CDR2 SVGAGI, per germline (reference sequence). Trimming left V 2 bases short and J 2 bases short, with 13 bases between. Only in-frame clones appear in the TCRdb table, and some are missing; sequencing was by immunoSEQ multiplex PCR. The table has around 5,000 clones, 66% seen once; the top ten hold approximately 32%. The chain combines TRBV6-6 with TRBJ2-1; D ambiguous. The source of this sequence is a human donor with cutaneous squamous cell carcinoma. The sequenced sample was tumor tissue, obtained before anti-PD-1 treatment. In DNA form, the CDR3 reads TGTGCCAGCAGTTACCTTGGCGGACCCCCCTACAATGAGCAGTTCTTC. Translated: CASSYLGGPPYNEQFF.